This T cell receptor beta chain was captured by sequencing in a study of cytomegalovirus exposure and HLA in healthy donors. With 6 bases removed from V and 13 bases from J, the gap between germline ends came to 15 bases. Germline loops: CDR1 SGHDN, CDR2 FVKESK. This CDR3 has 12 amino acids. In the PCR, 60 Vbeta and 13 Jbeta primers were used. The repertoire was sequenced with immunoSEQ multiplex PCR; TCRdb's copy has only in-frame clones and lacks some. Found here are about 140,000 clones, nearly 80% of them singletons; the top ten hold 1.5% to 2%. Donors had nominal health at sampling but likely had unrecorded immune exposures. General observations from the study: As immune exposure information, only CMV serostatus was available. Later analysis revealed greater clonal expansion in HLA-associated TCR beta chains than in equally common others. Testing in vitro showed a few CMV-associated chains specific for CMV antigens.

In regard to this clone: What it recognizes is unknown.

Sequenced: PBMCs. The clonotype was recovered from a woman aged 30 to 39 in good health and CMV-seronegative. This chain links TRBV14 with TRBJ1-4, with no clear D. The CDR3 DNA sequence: TGTGCCAGCAGTACGTCCAGAGGGCGACTGTTTTTT. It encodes CASSTSRGRLFF.